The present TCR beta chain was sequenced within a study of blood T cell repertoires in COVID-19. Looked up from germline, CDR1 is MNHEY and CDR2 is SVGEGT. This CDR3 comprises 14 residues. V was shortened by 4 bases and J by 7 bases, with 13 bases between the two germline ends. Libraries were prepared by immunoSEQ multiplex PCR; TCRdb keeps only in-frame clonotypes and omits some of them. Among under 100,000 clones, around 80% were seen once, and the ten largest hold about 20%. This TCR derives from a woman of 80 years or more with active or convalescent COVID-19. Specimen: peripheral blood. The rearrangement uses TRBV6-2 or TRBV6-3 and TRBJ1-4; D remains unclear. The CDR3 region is CASSSVGLREKLFF. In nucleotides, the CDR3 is TGTGCCAGCAGTTCGGTCGGTTTGCGTGAAAAACTGTTTTTT.